This T cell receptor (beta chain) was retrieved from a study of T cell repertoires in cytomegalovirus infection. TCRdb ran MiXCR on the reads and lists one entry per CDR3 protein. The repertoire consists of roughly 860,000 distinct CDR3 sequences, with about 33% occurring once and the leading ten covering approximately 13%. CDR3 length: 16 residues. Unmatched junction bases numbered 9, after V lost 4 bases and J lost 2 bases. Germline V gene lookup returns CDR1 SGHVT and CDR2 SQSDAQ. This clonotype was observed a single time. Its antigen is as yet unknown. The TCR was taken from a human donor in good health (CMV status not recorded). Some clones in this sample may be carry-over from other donors' samples. The rearrangement joins TRBV7-4 to TRBJ2-7; 9 bases agree with TRBD1. The material was cultured CD8+ T cells from PBMCs, obtained from culture after CMV antigen stimulation. The CDR3, as DNA: TGTGCCAGCAGCTCAAAGACAGGGGGGGATCCCTACGAGCAGTACTTC. It codes for CASSSKTGGDPYEQYF. Variable domain in full (rest from reference TRBV7-4 and TRBJ2-7): GAGVSQSPRYKVAKRGRDVALRCDSISGHVTLYWYRQTLGQGSEVLTYSQSDAQRDKSGRPSGRFSAERPERSVSTLKIQRTEQGDSAVYLCASSSKTGGDPYEQYFGPGTRLTVT.